What follows are 16 T cell receptor beta chains derived from one specimen sequenced in a study of shared clonotypes between healthy human individuals (TCRdb year 2020). Library prep was done by the immunoSEQ multiplex PCR assay. Here the immuneACCESS table is served through TCRdb, limited to in-frame sequences with V and J called. Missing clones are a known gap in these copies; in checked studies unresolved V genes cover under half, and the rest lacks a known reason. In this sample the table shows about 2 million clones, over 85% of which occur a single time. Together, the top ten hold 1.1% of the sample. For the CD8 naive samples, CD45RO-negative cells were positively selected for CCR7, yielding a CD45RA+CCR7+ population from which TemRA cells were excluded. Sequences were obtained from naive CD8+ T cells sorted from blood. Per the publication, the cell subset or site label means: CD45RA+CCR7+. The receptors were gathered from a man younger than 30 in good health.

V usage is TRBV28 and J usage is TRBJ2-2; either TRBD1 or TRBD2 may fit D (5 bases each). The CDR3 is 16 residues long. Germline V gene lookup returns CDR1 MDHEN and CDR2 SYDVKM. Trimming shortened V by 8 bases and J by 4 bases, and 20 bases separated the two germline ends. CDR3 region: CASLGWVGESTGELFF. The CDR3 coding sequence is TGTGCCAGCCTAGGGTGGGTGGGGGAGAGCACCGGGGAGCTGTTTTTT.

This clone was detected once. CDR3 loop: CASSPDLFVAAGANVLTF. CDR3 nucleotides: TGTGCCAGCAGCCCAGACCTTTTCGTGGCGGCTGGGGCCAACGTCCTGACTTTC. The V gene is TRBV5-5, the J gene TRBJ2-6; D is undetermined. Germline V gene data show CDR1 as SGHKS and CDR2 as YYEKEE (reference sequence). The CDR3 length is 18 residues. V lost 4 bases to trimming and J lost 2 bases, with 19 bases between them.

The chain joins TRBV4-3 to TRBJ2-7, with D hard to call. This CDR3 has 13 amino acids. V shed 0 bases and J shed 3 bases, with 6 bases lying between them. Germline loops: CDR1 LGHNA, CDR2 YSLEER. The CDR3 nucleotides are TGCGCCAGCAGCCAAGAGGAAAACTACGAGCAGTACTTC. It is translated as CASSQEENYEQYF.

V is TRBV19 and J is TRBJ2-3, with unresolved D. Germline V gives CDR1 LNHDA, CDR2 SQIVND (reference sequence). This CDR3 is 11 amino acids long. The V end lost 5 bases, the J end lost 8 bases, and 8 bases lay between the germline ends. The CDR3 sequence is CASSPGPTQYF. DNA of the CDR3: TGTGCCAGTAGTCCCGGCCCTACGCAGTATTTT. The whole variable domain, filled in from reference TRBV19 and TRBJ2-3, reads DGGITQSPKYLFRKEGQNVTLSCEQNLNHDAMYWYRQDPGQGLRLIYYSQIVNDFQKGDIAEGYSVSREKKESFPLTVTSAQKNPTAFYLCASSPGPTQYFGPGTRLTVL.

V gene TRBV9 combines with J gene TRBJ1-5; 10 nucleotides match TRBD1. The CDR3 loop spans 15 amino acids. Germline values: CDR1 SGDLS, CDR2 YYNGEE. The ends lost 3 bases at V and 5 bases at J; junction bases unmatched: 5. This CDR3 is CASSATGGRDQPQHF. For the CDR3, the DNA is TGTGCCAGCAGCGCGACAGGGGGCAGGGATCAGCCCCAGCATTTT.

The chain recombines TRBV10-1 with TRBJ2-7; 9 nucleotides agree with TRBD1. The CDR3 is 19 amino acids. V was clipped by 1 base and J by 0 bases; unmatched bases: 13. In germline, CDR1 is WNHNN, CDR2 SYGVQD (reference sequence). The chain's CDR3 is CASSEYPGTGSHGSYEQYF. The CDR3 DNA reads TGCGCCAGCAGTGAGTACCCCGGGACAGGGTCCCACGGCTCCTACGAGCAGTACTTC.

The CDR3 sequence: CASSQDTGGWGNQPQHF. CDR3 nucleotide sequence: TGCGCCAGCAGCCAAGACACAGGGGGCTGGGGCAATCAGCCCCAGCATTTT. The chain is built from TRBV4-1 and TRBJ1-5, with TRBD1 identical over 9 bases. The CDR3 length is 17 residues. Germline assignment: CDR1 MGHRA and CDR2 YSYEKL. The V segment lost 0 bases and the J segment 2 bases; nucleotides outside the gene matches: 5.

This rearrangement joins TRBV10-2 to TRBJ2-1, with 9 positions matching TRBD1. The CDR3 is made up of 14 amino acids. Germline CDR1 reads WSHSY; CDR2 reads SAAADI. J was trimmed by 4 bases and V by 5 bases; bases with no gene match: 3. CDR3 coding DNA: TGCGCCAGCAGTTCGGGACAGGGTTACAATGAGCAGTTCTTC. Protein product: CASSSGQGYNEQFF.

The chain joins TRBV10-3 to TRBJ2-7; 11 nucleotides align to TRBD1. V shed 4 bases, J shed 6 bases, and the junction held 5 bases outside the gene matches. The germline V gene has CDR1 ENHRY and CDR2 SYGVKD. This CDR3 is 14 amino acids long. The CDR3 protein is CAISGDRGVGEQYF. DNA of the CDR3: TGTGCCATCAGTGGGGACAGGGGGGTCGGCGAGCAGTACTTC.

V is TRBV7-9 and J is TRBJ1-1, with no clear D. Deletions cut 3 bases from V and 4 bases from J, with 9 bases between. Germline V gives CDR1 SEHNR, CDR2 FQNEAQ (reference sequence). The CDR3 has 13 amino acids. CDR3 sequence: CASSFFSGTEAFF. DNA of the CDR3: TGTGCCAGCAGCTTTTTCTCTGGCACTGAAGCTTTCTTT.

V is TRBV5-1 and J is TRBJ2-7, with D perhaps TRBD1 or TRBD2 (5 bases each). Germline V CDR1 and CDR2: SGHRS, YFSETQ. With 4 bases removed from V and 6 bases from J, the gap between germline ends came to 17 bases. The CDR3 runs to 14 residues. The DNA of the CDR3 is TGCGCCAGCAGCCCGGACTGGGGGAGTAGCGAGCAGTACTTC. The encoded protein is CASSPDWGSSEQYF.

V gene TRBV5-6 combines with J gene TRBJ1-2, with unresolved D. Germline values: CDR1 SGHDT, CDR2 YYEEEE. CDR3 size: 13 residues. The ends were cut back, 0 bases at V and 3 bases at J, with 6 bases in the middle. The CDR3 here is CASSLGDYYGYTF. The CDR3 DNA follows: TGTGCCAGCAGCTTGGGGGATTACTATGGCTACACCTTC.

The rearrangement links TRBV4-3 to TRBJ2-2; 12 nucleotides match TRBD2. J gave up 8 bases and V 0 bases, and 4 bases lay outside the gene matches. There are 16 residues in the CDR3. From germline, CDR1 is LGHNA and CDR2 YSLEER. This CDR3 reads CASSQDTSGGKGELFF. The CDR3 nucleotides are TGCGCCAGCAGCCAAGATACTAGCGGGGGGAAAGGGGAGCTGTTTTTT.

This sequence joins TRBV5-1 and TRBJ1-4, with D tentatively TRBD1 (6 bases). V was shortened by 4 bases and J by 14 bases, with 24 bases between the two germline ends. Germline values: CDR1 SGHRS, CDR2 YFSETQ. The CDR3 consists of 15 residues. CDR3 sequence reads: CASSPGLAGERDLFF. The CDR3 DNA sequence: TGCGCCAGCAGCCCCGGTTTGGCAGGGGAAAGGGATCTGTTTTTT. Combining the CDR3 with reference TRBV5-1 and TRBJ1-4 gives the whole variable domain KAGVTQTPRYLIKTRGQQVTLSCSPISGHRSVSWYQQTPGQGLQFLFEYFSETQRNKGNFPGRFSGRQFSNSRSEMNVSTLELGDSALYLCASSPGLAGERDLFFGSGTQLSVL.

This clone was observed once. The chain links TRBV5-4 to TRBJ2-5; 12 positions match TRBD2. The germline CDR1 and CDR2 sequences are SGHNT and YYREEE (reference sequence). V lost 3 bases and J lost 1; bases outside the gene matches: 7. The length of the CDR3 is 17 residues. The chain's CDR3 is CASSSPPGLAGQETQYF. DNA of the CDR3: TGTGCCAGCAGCTCACCGCCGGGACTAGCGGGCCAAGAGACCCAGTACTTC.

J is TRBJ1-1 and V is TRBV27; D is undetermined. V gave up 3 bases and J gave up 0 bases, with 5 bases separating them. Germline V gene data show CDR1 as MNHEY and CDR2 as SMNVEV (reference sequence). The CDR3 covers 13 residues. The CDR3 reads CASSFFMNTEAFF. The CDR3 bases are TGTGCCAGCAGTTTTTTTATGAACACTGAAGCTTTCTTT.